This T cell receptor (beta chain) was recovered during a study of Tregs in tolerant kidney transplant recipients. Related graft donors supplied nonmyeloablative bone marrow transplants, and mixed chimerism was transient. CDR1 is MDHEN and CDR2 is SYDVKM in the germline V gene. CDR3 size: 14 residues. Trimming left V 2 bases short and J 8 bases short, with 15 bases between. This clone was counted between two and nine times. The data were produced by immunoSEQ multiplex PCR, yet TCRdb's version contains in-frame clones alone and is incomplete. Of 74,000 or so clones listed, about 91% are singletons. V and J are TRBV28 and TRBJ1-2, with D possibly matching TRBD1 (5 bases). The sequences come from CD4+ T cells from blood (PBMCs), collected 24 months after the transplant. The receptor was derived from a human patient who received a combined kidney and bone marrow transplant. Some T cells could come from the graft donor. The CDR3 here is CASSLGGGRGGYTF. CDR3 in DNA: TGTGCCAGCAGTTTAGGGGGGGGTAGGGGCGGCTACACCTTC.